This T cell receptor (beta chain) was obtained from a study of shared clonotypes between healthy human individuals. PBMC DNA, left unsorted, was sequenced on ten immunoSEQ deep assay plates. Profiled with immunoSEQ multiplex PCR; TCRdb holds only in-frame clones, not every one. The table includes around 500,000 clones, around 80% detected once. This CDR3 has 16 amino acids. From germline, CDR1 is SGHTA and CDR2 FQGTGA. The V end was cut by 2 bases, the J end by 1 base, with 11 bases between. This clone was recorded a few times. The sequence was obtained from a woman in her thirties or forties in good health. Some clones in this sample may be carry-over from other donors' samples. The rearrangement uses TRBV7-3 and TRBJ2-2, with D tentatively TRBD1 or TRBD2 (6 bases each). The sequencing sample was made of PBMCs. The CDR3 DNA sequence: TGTGCCAGCAGCTTAGATAGGGGGGTGAACACCGGGGAGCTGTTTTTT. This codes for CASSLDRGVNTGELFF.